These 32 T cell receptor beta chains share one sample of origin, sequenced in a study of T cells after yellow fever vaccination (dated by TCRdb to between 2017 and 2020). Library method: 5' RACE. The sequencing machine was an Illumina HiSeq 2500. The public reads were quality trimmed at Q25 with fastp and then assembled into clones with MiXCR by TCRdb, keeping productive beta chains. Duplicate CDR3 protein sequences are folded into a single record with the most common DNA and genes. This sample is represented by 350,000 or so distinct CDR3 sequences; roughly 8.4% of them were singletons. The ten largest clones represent approximately 15% of the sample. The treatment or condition label on this specimen signifies: live attenuated yellow fever vaccine strain. The specimen was PBMCs, collected about 49 days after the first yellow fever vaccination. Every receptor here comes from a man between 18 and 29 years old who received the YFV17D yellow fever vaccine.

This clonotype was counted between two and nine times. The chain has TRBV6-5 and TRBJ1-2, with no clear D. V was trimmed by 0 bases and J by 2 bases, leaving 10 bases between them. The germline CDR1 and CDR2 sequences are MNHEY and SVGAGI. This CDR3 contains 15 residues. The CDR3 nucleotides read TGTGCCAGCAGTTACTCGTCCAGGTTCAACTATGGCTACACCTTC. This gives the protein CASSYSSRFNYGYTF.

The chain recombines TRBV24-1 with TRBJ2-5; 14 bases line up with TRBD2. The V gene's germline CDR1 is KGHDR and CDR2 SFDVKD. The CDR3 runs 17 residues. V dropped 4 bases and J dropped 1; count of bases not matched to a gene: 4. The CDR3 DNA sequence: TGTGCCACCAGTGACTGGACTAGCGGGGGGCTCCAAGAGACCCAGTACTTC. This sequence encodes CATSDWTSGGLQETQYF.

This clonotype was recorded at least ten times. This chain connects TRBV6-1 to TRBJ2-1; 12 positions match TRBD2. J lost 3 bases, V lost 3 bases, and 0 bases had no gene match. Germline assignment: CDR1 MNHNS and CDR2 SASEGT. This CDR3 is 15 amino acids long. The CDR3 DNA sequence: TGTGCCAGCAGTGAGACTAGCGGGGGCTACAATGAGCAGTTCTTC. Protein product: CASSETSGGYNEQFF.

This clonotype was picked up a small number of times. This chain links TRBV5-6 with TRBJ2-7, with D perhaps matching TRBD1 (5 bases). CDR1 SGHDT and CDR2 YYEEEE come from the germline V gene. The V end was cut by 2 bases, the J end by 7 bases, with 13 bases between. This CDR3 is built from 13 residues. CDR3 DNA sequence: TGTGCCAGCAGCTTCGTTGGGGCGCGGGAGCAGTACGTC. Translated: CASSFVGAREQYV.

In this sample, this clonotype turned up a few times. The chain uses TRBV5-1 and TRBJ1-1, with 7 bases aligning to TRBD1. CDR3 length: 15 amino acids. Trimming removed 4 bases from V and 3 bases from J; junction bases left unmatched: 9. The germline V gene encodes CDR1 SGHRS and CDR2 YFSETQ. CDR3: CASSLSDRLHTEAFF. Written as DNA, the CDR3 is TGCGCCAGCAGCCTCTCGGACAGGCTTCACACTGAAGCTTTCTTT.

The J gene is TRBJ1-1, the V gene TRBV27; 9 bases agree with TRBD1. The CDR3 extends over 13 amino acids. The junction had 2 bases not matched to a gene; V was cut back by 6 bases and J by 3 bases. CDR1 is MNHEY, CDR2 SMNVEV, per germline (reference sequence). CDR3 in DNA: TGTGCCAGCAGGGGACAGGGTTACACTGAAGCTTTCTTT. Translated, it gives CASRGQGYTEAFF.

In its sample, this clonotype was seen a few times. The V gene is TRBV4-2, the J gene TRBJ1-5; 9 bases match TRBD1. The length of the CDR3 is 15 residues. Per the germline V gene, CDR1 is LGHNA and CDR2 is YNFKEQ. V shed 2 bases, J shed 4 bases, and the junction held 3 bases outside the gene matches. CDR3 sequence (DNA): TGTGCCAGCAGCCAACCGGGACAGGGAAATCAGCCCCAGCATTTT. This gives the protein CASSQPGQGNQPQHF.

This clonotype was counted a few times. The V and J genes are TRBV9 and TRBJ2-1, with 8 bases matching TRBD2. CDR1 SGDLS and CDR2 YYNGEE come from the germline V gene. This CDR3 region has 16 residues. With V trimmed by 4 bases and J by 5 bases, 11 bases remained unmatched. For the CDR3, the DNA is TGTGCCAGCAGCAAATACTCGGGACTAGTGGACAATGAGCAGTTCTTC. Protein sequence: CASSKYSGLVDNEQFF.

This clonotype was recorded at least ten times. The CDR3, as DNA: TGTGCCAGCAGCGCCGTGAGGGGACACCAAGAGACCCAGTACTTC. The encoded protein is CASSAVRGHQETQYF. The chain links TRBV7-6 to TRBJ2-5, with D tentatively TRBD1 or TRBD2 (5 bases each). The CDR3 length is 15 residues. The germline V and J ends were trimmed by 5 bases and 0 bases, with 13 bases remaining between them. Germline assignment: CDR1 SGHVS and CDR2 FNYEAQ.

The table lists this clonotype with a few counts. The chain joins TRBV19 to TRBJ2-3; TRBD1 matches at 9 bases. Germline CDR1 and CDR2: LNHDA and SQIVND (reference sequence). This CDR3 is built from 15 residues. V shed 1 base, J shed 3 bases, and the junction held 2 bases outside the gene matches. CDR3 residues: CASSIAQGATDTQYF. The CDR3 nucleotides read TGTGCCAGTAGTATAGCACAGGGGGCAACAGATACGCAGTATTTT. The full variable domain, in which reference TRBV19 and TRBJ2-3 provide the parts outside the CDR3, is DGGITQSPKYLFRKEGQNVTLSCEQNLNHDAMYWYRQDPGQGLRLIYYSQIVNDFQKGDIAEGYSVSREKKESFPLTVTSAQKNPTAFYLCASSIAQGATDTQYFGPGTRLTVL.

The V gene is TRBV5-1, the J gene TRBJ1-1, with D hard to call. V was shortened by 0 bases and J by 11 bases, with 14 bases between the two germline ends. This CDR3 is 13 amino acids long. The germline V gene has CDR1 SGHRS and CDR2 YFSETQ. CDR3 region: CASSLVPALNAFF. The CDR3 DNA follows: TGCGCCAGCAGCTTGGTCCCGGCCCTGAACGCTTTCTTT.

This clonotype was seen only a few times. The chain combines TRBV4-3 with TRBJ2-2; 8 bases align to TRBD2. The CDR3 consists of 14 residues. CDR1 LGHNA and CDR2 YSLEER come from the germline V gene. Unmatched junction bases numbered 2, after V lost 5 bases and J lost 3 bases. As DNA, the CDR3 is TGCGCCAGCAGCTCGGGACTAGACACCGGGGAGCTGTTTTTT. Translating gives CASSSGLDTGELFF.

This clonotype was picked up many times. The chain carries TRBV23-1 and TRBJ2-7; no firm D call. TRBV23-1 belongs to the ORF category, with a function that is uncertain. V was pared by 9 bases and J by 2 bases, with 20 bases between. The CDR3 runs to 15 residues. The DNA for the CDR3 is TGCGCCAGGAGAGCTACGCTGAACATCACCTACGAGCAGTACTTC. It yields the protein CARRATLNITYEQYF.

The V gene is TRBV5-1, the J gene TRBJ1-2; D might be TRBD1 (6 bases). The CDR3 has 15 amino acids. Germline V lookup: CDR1 SGHRS, CDR2 YFSETQ. V lost 3 bases and J 0 bases, leaving 12 bases between the germline ends. This CDR3 reads CASSSQGPPNYGYTF. The DNA of the CDR3 is TGCGCCAGCAGCTCACAGGGACCACCTAACTATGGCTACACCTTC. The whole variable domain, filled in from reference TRBV5-1 and TRBJ1-2, reads KAGVTQTPRYLIKTRGQQVTLSCSPISGHRSVSWYQQTPGQGLQFLFEYFSETQRNKGNFPGRFSGRQFSNSRSEMNVSTLELGDSALYLCASSSQGPPNYGYTFGSGTRLTVV.

The chain combines TRBV20-1 with TRBJ2-5, with D perhaps TRBD1 or TRBD2 (5 bases each). CDR1 and CDR2 (germline): DFQATT, SNEGSKA (reference sequence). The CDR3 extends over 18 amino acids. Trimming removed 5 bases from V and 3 bases from J, with 28 bases in between. The CDR3 sequence: CSAGPLGGGRAHEETQYF. The CDR3, as DNA: TGCAGTGCTGGGCCCTTAGGAGGTGGCAGGGCCCATGAAGAGACCCAGTACTTC.

The chain recombines TRBV4-3 with TRBJ1-2; the D gene is possibly TRBD1 (6 bases). The ends were cut back, 3 bases at V and 2 bases at J, with 16 bases in the middle. Per germline, CDR1 LGHNA and CDR2 YSLEER. The CDR3 extends over 16 amino acids. The CDR3 DNA follows: TGCGCCAGCAGCCATTGGGGGACATCTGGGAACTATGGCTACACCTTC. Residues: CASSHWGTSGNYGYTF.

This chain uses TRBV3-1 with TRBJ1-5; D might be TRBD1 (6 bases). Germline-derived CDR1 and CDR2 are LGHDT and YNNKEL (reference sequence). The CDR3 runs 16 residues. V lost 2 bases, J lost 5 bases, and 16 bases lay in between. The CDR3 DNA sequence: TGTGCCAGCAGCCAAAGTGGACAGAACCTCTATCAGCCCCAGCATTTT. The encoded protein is CASSQSGQNLYQPQHF.

The genes are TRBV12-3 or TRBV12-4 and TRBJ2-1, with a tentative D call TRBD2 (6 bases). Trimming left V 6 bases short and J 9 bases short, with 9 bases between. This CDR3 has 11 residues. The CDR3 sequence: CASRGGGEQFF. CDR3 bases: TGTGCCAGCAGGGGGGGAGGTGAGCAGTTCTTC.

The genes are TRBV12-3 or TRBV12-4 and TRBJ2-7, with a tentative D call TRBD2 (7 bases). This CDR3 comprises 13 residues. V was cut by 3 bases and J by 7 bases, with 13 bases left in between. The CDR3 coding sequence is TGTGCCAGCAGTTTGGGGGGGCCAGGTGAGCAGTACTTC. Protein product: CASSLGGPGEQYF.

This clonotype has more than one count but fewer than ten. This chain uses TRBV20-1 with TRBJ1-5, with 7 bases aligning to TRBD1. Trimming removed 6 bases from V and 2 bases from J; junction bases left unmatched: 4. Per the germline V gene, CDR1 is DFQATT and CDR2 is SNEGSKA (reference sequence). This CDR3 is built from 13 residues. CDR3 in amino acids: CSAITGGNQPQHF. Written as DNA, the CDR3 is TGCAGTGCCATAACAGGGGGCAATCAGCCCCAGCATTTT.

The CDR3 DNA reads TGCAGTGCCGAGCGGGGGGCGACCTACGAGCAGTACTTC. Amino acid sequence: CSAERGATYEQYF. The genes are TRBV20-1 and TRBJ2-7, with 9 bases identical to TRBD2. V lost 6 bases, J lost 2 bases, and 5 bases stayed unmatched. Germline values: CDR1 DFQATT, CDR2 SNEGSKA (reference sequence). This CDR3 has 13 amino acids.

This clonotype was detected a few times. V gene TRBV4-3 combines with J gene TRBJ2-1; possible D gene TRBD1, 5 bases. Trimming took off 2 bases at V and 7 bases at J, with 12 bases between the two ends. The germline CDR1 and CDR2 sequences are LGHNA and YSLEER. The CDR3 extends over 14 amino acids. This chain's CDR3 is CASSQLAGLNEQFF. The CDR3 DNA is TGCGCCAGCAGCCAATTGGCAGGGCTGAATGAGCAGTTCTTC.

This clonotype was detected ten times or more. The CDR3 coding sequence is TGCGCCAGCAGCCCTCTTTGGGGCGGAGACACTAATGAAAAACTGTTTTTT. It encodes CASSPLWGGDTNEKLFF. V gene TRBV4-1 combines with J gene TRBJ1-4; tentative D call: TRBD1 (5 bases). Per the germline V gene, CDR1 is MGHRA and CDR2 is YSYEKL. CDR3 length equals 17 residues. V lost 4 bases and J lost 2, with 17 bases in between.

This clonotype was picked up many times. The chain employs TRBV11-1 and TRBJ2-7; D uncertain. CDR1 is SGHAT and CDR2 is FQDESV in the germline V gene (reference sequence). Trimming took off 4 bases at V and 3 bases at J, with 10 bases between the two ends. The CDR3 spans 13 residues. CDR3: CASSWTEDYEQYV. The CDR3 bases are TGTGCCAGCAGCTGGACGGAAGACTACGAGCAGTACGTC.

This clonotype was observed many times. The gene calls are TRBV7-8 and TRBJ1-6; D unresolved. The germline V gene encodes CDR1 SGHVS and CDR2 FQNEAQ. The V end was cut by 4 bases, the J end by 13 bases, with 23 bases between. The CDR3 sequence is 16 residues long. CDR3 sequence: CASSSQNYRATGPLHF. CDR3 nucleotides: TGTGCCAGCAGCTCCCAAAATTACCGGGCAACGGGGCCCCTCCACTTT.

The sample holds a few counts of this clonotype. The V gene is TRBV20-1, the J gene TRBJ2-5, with D maybe TRBD2 (6 bases). The CDR3 spans 15 residues. From germline, CDR1 is DFQATT and CDR2 SNEGSKA (reference sequence). V lost 6 bases to trimming and J lost 5 bases, with 22 bases between them. Here the CDR3 reads CSATLPGTPIETQYF. DNA of the CDR3: TGCAGTGCCACCCTCCCCGGGACTCCGATTGAGACCCAGTACTTC.

The V and J genes are TRBV4-1 and TRBJ2-5; D ambiguous. The CDR3 has 16 residues. Germline CDR1 and CDR2: MGHRA and YSYEKL. Between the trimmed V and J ends, which lost 1 base and 2 bases, there was a span of 14 bases. The CDR3 DNA follows: TGCGCCAGCAGCCAAGCTCTACCGTCAACTCAAGAGACCCAGTACTTC. This encodes CASSQALPSTQETQYF.

This clonotype was seen more than once but under ten times. DNA for the CDR3: TGCGCCAGCAGCCAAGTGGGGGAGATCCGGGACAGAGGTCGATCACCCCTCCACTTT. This sequence encodes CASSQVGEIRDRGRSPLHF. The V and J genes are TRBV4-1 and TRBJ1-6; 7 positions agree with TRBD1. The V gene's germline CDR1 is MGHRA and CDR2 YSYEKL. Trimming cost V 1 base and J 10 bases; bases outside gene matches: 19. This CDR3 is built from 19 residues.

This clonotype was observed a handful of times. The chain recombines TRBV6-5 with TRBJ1-1; 7 nucleotides align to TRBD1. V shed 2 bases, J shed 2 bases, and the junction held 5 bases outside the gene matches. Germline CDR1 MNHEY, CDR2 SVGAGI. This CDR3 is built from 15 residues. The CDR3 here is CASSYRDSSNTEAFF. CDR3 DNA sequence: TGTGCCAGCAGTTACCGGGACAGCTCCAACACTGAAGCTTTCTTT.

This clonotype was recorded a few times. V and J are TRBV29-1 and TRBJ1-2, with D maybe TRBD1 (5 bases). Germline V CDR1 and CDR2: SQVTM, ANQGSEA. V was clipped by 7 bases and J by 3 bases, with 12 bases between them. CDR3 length equals 12 residues. CDR3 coding DNA: TGCAGCGGGGTGCTCAGGGACTATGGCTACACCTTC. Translating it yields CSGVLRDYGYTF.

The J gene is TRBJ2-7, the V gene TRBV12-3 or TRBV12-4, with TRBD2 as a possible D gene (5 bases). Between the trimmed V and J ends, which lost 5 bases and 0 bases, there was a span of 8 bases. The CDR3 sequence is 13 residues long. CDR3 sequence (DNA): TGTGCCAGCAGTACCCGGGGCTCCTACGAGCAGTACTTC. This sequence encodes CASSTRGSYEQYF.

This clonotype has more than one count but fewer than ten. V is TRBV5-4 and J is TRBJ2-3, with TRBD1 matching 7 bases. Germline lookup yields CDR1 SGHNT and CDR2 YYREEE (reference sequence). V was pared by 5 bases and J by 3 bases, with 9 bases of the junction left unmatched. The CDR3 is made up of 15 amino acids. CDR3 region: CASSLTGRLTDTQYF. The CDR3 coding sequence is TGTGCCAGCAGTTTGACAGGGAGATTGACAGATACGCAGTATTTT.